This passage covers 6 T cell receptor beta chains from one sample sequenced in a study of shared clonotypes between healthy human individuals. Profiling relied on immunoSEQ multiplex PCR, and the TCRdb table lists in-frame clones only, not all of them. This table holds 1 million to 1.2 million clones, about 80% found once. Sequencing was performed on memory CD4+ T cells from PBMCs. Documented subset: CD45RA-negative fraction. These receptors were collected from a man younger than 35 in good health. Some clones in this sample may be carry-over from other donors' samples.

This chain links TRBV11-1 with TRBJ2-7; 9 bases align to TRBD1. Germline-derived CDR1 and CDR2 are SGHAT and FQDESV (reference sequence). V trimming: 5 bases; J trimming: 3 bases; junction bases outside the gene matches: 5. The CDR3 runs 14 residues. In nucleotides, the CDR3 is TGTGCCAGCAGCCGGACAGGGGATTACTACGAGCAGTACTTC. Encoded protein: CASSRTGDYYEQYF.

The chain carries TRBV7-3 and TRBJ2-2; 11 bases match TRBD2. Per germline, CDR1 SGHTA and CDR2 FQGTGA. CDR3 size: 15 residues. Trimming cost V 5 bases and J 4 bases; bases outside gene matches: 3. The CDR3 sequence is CASSRTSGRTGELFF. The DNA for the CDR3 is TGTGCCAGCAGCCGGACTAGCGGGCGCACCGGGGAGCTGTTTTTT.

The chain carries TRBV5-1 and TRBJ2-5, with D uncertain. The CDR3 is made up of 14 amino acids. Germline CDR1 and CDR2: SGHRS and YFSETQ. V lost 4 bases to trimming and J lost 1 base, with 11 bases between them. CDR3 protein: CASSQSPPQETQYF. The CDR3 nucleotides read TGCGCCAGCAGCCAGAGCCCCCCCCAAGAGACCCAGTACTTC.

The V gene is TRBV2, the J gene TRBJ1-3; no definite D call. V was trimmed by 4 bases and J by 0 bases, leaving 4 bases between them. CDR1 and CDR2 (germline): SNHLY, FYNNEI. The CDR3 contains 13 residues. The CDR3 DNA is TGTGCCAGCAGTGTAGGCTCTGGAAACACCATATATTTT. The encoded protein is CASSVGSGNTIYF.

This clone was seen only a few times. The rearrangement uses TRBV30 and TRBJ1-2, with D hard to call. Germline CDR1 is GTSNPN and CDR2 is SVGIG (reference sequence). This CDR3 comprises 14 residues. Trimming stripped 6 bases from V and 7 bases from J, with 21 bases between. In DNA form, the CDR3 reads TGTGCCTGTCCGTGGCTGGATGGGGAGGCTGGCTACACCTTC. As protein: CACPWLDGEAGYTF.

This chain connects TRBV6-1 to TRBJ2-7; D remains ambiguous. CDR1 and CDR2 (germline): MNHNS, SASEGT. Trimming stripped 1 base from V and 2 bases from J, with 9 bases between. CDR3 length: 14 amino acids. The CDR3 loop reads CASSEVLVAYEQYF. CDR3 bases: TGTGCCAGCAGTGAAGTGTTAGTTGCCTACGAGCAGTACTTC.